These 28 T cell receptor beta chains came from one sample sequenced in a study of shared T cell receptors in the human thymus. Libraries were prepared by immunoSEQ multiplex PCR; TCRdb keeps only in-frame clonotypes and omits some of them. The data show about 380,000 clones, about 95% seen once. The specimen was thymocytes. The receptors originated from a human donor.

The V call is TRBV6-1, the J call TRBJ2-7; TRBD1 agrees at 7 bases. Germline V gene data show CDR1 as MNHNS and CDR2 as SASEGT. The CDR3 runs 16 residues. V lost 4 bases to trimming and J lost 3 bases; unmatched junction nucleotides: 12. CDR3 nucleotide sequence: TGTGCCAGCAGTGGGGCAGGGGGAGAAACCAACTACGAGCAGTACTTC. Amino acids: CASSGAGGETNYEQYF.

V usage is TRBV7-9 and J usage is TRBJ2-7, with D possibly TRBD1 on 5 matching bases. This CDR3 region has 15 residues. Germline V lookup: CDR1 SEHNR, CDR2 FQNEAQ (reference sequence). With 5 bases removed from V and 0 bases from J, the gap between germline ends came to 14 bases. This chain's CDR3 is CASSPLTASSYEQYF. The CDR3 nucleotides are TGTGCCAGCAGCCCACTGACAGCCAGCTCCTACGAGCAGTACTTC. The variable domain in full, completed from reference TRBV7-9 and TRBJ2-7, reads DTGVSQNPRHKITKRGQNVTFRCDPISEHNRLYWYRQTLGQGPEFLTYFQNEAQLEKSRLLSDRFSAERPKGSFSTLEIQRTEQGDSAMYLCASSPLTASSYEQYFGPGTRLTVT.

The J gene is TRBJ1-6, the V gene TRBV5-1; 10 bases are a match to TRBD1. Per germline, CDR1 SGHRS and CDR2 YFSETQ. This CDR3 has 15 amino acids. The trim removed 4 bases at V and 8 bases at J, leaving 6 bases unmatched. The CDR3 is CASSPRDRGHSPLHF. DNA for the CDR3: TGCGCCAGCAGCCCCCGGGACAGGGGACATTCACCCCTCCACTTT.

The chain joins TRBV11-3 to TRBJ2-1; D not certain. The CDR3 sequence is 13 residues long. Germline assignment: CDR1 SGHNT and CDR2 YENEEA. Trimming left V 4 bases short and J 7 bases short, with 11 bases between. The CDR3 is CASSSLRTNEQFF. In DNA, the CDR3 is TGTGCCAGCAGCTCCCTACGGACGAATGAGCAGTTCTTC.

The CDR3 DNA is TGCGCCAGCAGCCATCTCAGCTCCGGGACGGGTAACTATGGCTACACCTTC. Its protein is CASSHLSSGTGNYGYTF. The J gene is TRBJ1-2, the V gene TRBV4-3, with a weak D call TRBD1 (5 bases). The germline gives CDR1 LGHNA, CDR2 YSLEER. Trimming pared 3 bases from V and 1 base from J, leaving 18 bases between. This CDR3 has 17 amino acids.

The chain carries TRBV28 and TRBJ1-1, with D unresolved. The CDR3 sequence is 9 residues long. Germline CDR1 is MDHEN and CDR2 is SYDVKM. Trimming left V 8 bases short and J 5 bases short, with 3 bases between. CDR3 in amino acids: CASLTEAFF. CDR3 DNA sequence: TGTGCCAGCTTGACTGAAGCTTTCTTT.

The chain employs TRBV7-9 and TRBJ1-3; D is undetermined. This CDR3 region has 15 residues. V lost 5 bases, J lost 0 bases, and 11 bases lay in between. Germline V gene sequence: CDR1 SEHNR, CDR2 FQNEAQ (reference sequence). The CDR3: CASSGDRSSGNTIYF. The CDR3 coding sequence is TGTGCCAGCAGCGGAGACCGATCCTCTGGAAACACCATATATTTT.

J is TRBJ2-3 and V is TRBV7-9; 10 bases are shared with TRBD2. After removal of 3 bases from V and 1 base from J, the junction contained 1 base not matched to a gene. The CDR3 covers 15 residues. Germline CDR1 is SEHNR and CDR2 is FQNEAQ (reference sequence). The CDR3 sequence: CASSFTSGGTDTQYF. Written as DNA, the CDR3 is TGTGCCAGCAGCTTCACTAGCGGGGGCACAGATACGCAGTATTTT.

This chain links TRBV27 with TRBJ1-1, with a weak D call TRBD1 (5 bases). The CDR3 extends over 18 amino acids. Germline CDR1 MNHEY, CDR2 SMNVEV (reference sequence). V lost 6 bases and J 1 base, leaving 24 bases between the germline ends. For the CDR3, the DNA is TGTGCCAGCAGCCCTCGCATTTACCCAGGGAGGGCGAACACTGAAGCTTTCTTT. Amino acid sequence: CASSPRIYPGRANTEAFF.

Here the CDR3 reads CASSIGSSGRACYNEQFF. In DNA form, the CDR3 reads TGTGCCAGTAGTATTGGATCTAGCGGGAGGGCCTGCTACAATGAGCAGTTCTTC. The chain uses TRBV19 and TRBJ2-1; 12 bases match TRBD2. Germline loops: CDR1 LNHDA, CDR2 SQIVND (reference sequence). The CDR3 contains 18 residues. V gave up 3 bases and J gave up 3 bases; unmatched junction bases: 9. Drawing the rest from reference TRBV19 and TRBJ2-1, the complete variable domain is DGGITQSPKYLFRKEGQNVTLSCEQNLNHDAMYWYRQDPGQGLRLIYYSQIVNDFQKGDIAEGYSVSREKKESFPLTVTSAQKNPTAFYLCASSIGSSGRACYNEQFFGPGTRLTVL.

The rearrangement uses TRBV4-2 and TRBJ2-3, with D possibly being TRBD2 (5 bases). Germline CDR1 reads LGHNA; CDR2 reads YNFKEQ. The CDR3 extends over 16 amino acids. V lost 0 bases and J lost 3, with 13 bases in between. CDR3 residues: CASSQEAIALTDTQYF. Here the CDR3 DNA reads TGTGCCAGCAGCCAAGAGGCAATAGCGTTAACAGATACGCAGTATTTT.

The V gene is TRBV9, the J gene TRBJ2-2; maybe TRBD2 (5 bases). Looked up from germline, CDR1 is SGDLS and CDR2 is YYNGEE. CDR3 length equals 15 residues. V lost 0 bases, J lost 1 base, and 7 bases lay in between. CDR3 amino acids: CASSVVAGNTGELFF. The CDR3 DNA is TGTGCCAGCAGCGTAGTGGCGGGGAACACCGGGGAGCTGTTTTTT. Drawing the rest from reference TRBV9 and TRBJ2-2, the complete variable domain is DSGVTQTPKHLITATGQRVTLRCSPRSGDLSVYWYQQSLDQGLQFLIQYYNGEERAKGNILERFSAQQFPDLHSELNLSSLELGDSALYFCASSVVAGNTGELFFGEGSRLTVL.

J is TRBJ1-4 and V is TRBV27; possible D gene TRBD1, 5 bases. The V end lost 5 bases, the J end lost 14 bases, and 21 bases lay between the germline ends. CDR1 is MNHEY, CDR2 SMNVEV, per germline (reference sequence). The CDR3 loop spans 14 amino acids. CDR3 sequence (DNA): TGTGCCAGCAGTAGGGGCGGAGAGCGACTCCTCCTGTTTTTT. Protein product: CASSRGGERLLLFF. Supplemented by reference TRBV27 and TRBJ1-4, the full variable domain reads EAQVTQNPRYLITVTGKKLTVTCSQNMNHEYMSWYRQDPGLGLRQIYYSMNVEVTDKGDVPEGYKVSRKEKRNFPLILESPSPNQTSLYFCASSRGGERLLLFFGSGTQLSVL.

The gene calls are TRBV5-4 and TRBJ2-3, with D hard to call. Germline CDR1 reads SGHNT; CDR2 reads YYREEE (reference sequence). The length of the CDR3 is 14 residues. The germline V and J ends were trimmed by 2 bases and 5 bases, with 12 bases remaining between them. CDR3 region: CASSFRQRGDTQYF. The CDR3 DNA is TGTGCCAGCAGCTTTCGGCAGAGAGGAGATACGCAGTATTTT.

This clone was seen a handful of times. The V call is TRBV28, the J call TRBJ2-7; D unresolved. The CDR3 sequence is 15 residues long. The V gene's germline CDR1 is MDHEN and CDR2 SYDVKM. The V end was cut by 3 bases, the J end by 1 base, with 13 bases between. The CDR3 protein is CASSFLGSGSYEQYF. For the CDR3, the DNA is TGTGCCAGCAGTTTTTTGGGGTCCGGTTCCTACGAGCAGTACTTC. The full variable domain, completed using reference TRBV28 and TRBJ2-7, is DVKVTQSSRYLVKRTGEKVFLECVQDMDHENMFWYRQDPGLGLRLIYFSYDVKMKEKGDIPEGYSVSREKKERFSLILESASTNQTSMYLCASSFLGSGSYEQYFGPGTRLTVT.

The V gene is TRBV2, the J gene TRBJ2-1; D possibly matches TRBD1 or TRBD2 (5 bases each). Looked up from germline, CDR1 is SNHLY and CDR2 is FYNNEI. V dropped 7 bases and J dropped 12 bases, with 22 bases sitting between them. This CDR3 comprises 14 residues. The CDR3 DNA follows: TGTGCCAGCATCTCAGGGCCTACTAGTTTAGGGCAGTTCTTC. Protein sequence: CASISGPTSLGQFF.

The count of this clone is one. J is TRBJ1-2 and V is TRBV29-1; a possible D gene is TRBD1 (5 bases). The germline CDR1 and CDR2 sequences are SQVTM and ANQGSEA. The CDR3 contains 14 residues. V gave up 3 bases and J gave up 5 bases, with 16 bases separating them. CDR3 amino acids: CSVDGEGTSYGYTF. CDR3 DNA: TGCAGCGTTGATGGGGAGGGGACCTCTTATGGCTACACCTTC.

V and J are TRBV30 and TRBJ1-2, with 8 bases fitting TRBD1. The CDR3 sequence is 13 residues long. Germline assignment: CDR1 GTSNPN and CDR2 SVGIG (reference sequence). V shed 8 bases, J shed 4 bases, and the junction held 9 bases outside the gene matches. The CDR3 bases are TGTGCCCTCCCCCACACAGGGGGCTATGGCTACACCTTC. Residues: CALPHTGGYGYTF.

The rearrangement uses TRBV19 and TRBJ1-5, with D uncertain. V was clipped by 3 bases and J by 0 bases, with 18 bases between them. Germline CDR1 reads LNHDA; CDR2 reads SQIVND (reference sequence). The CDR3 has 18 residues. The CDR3 coding sequence is TGTGCCAGTAGTATGGGAGCGATTACTGAACATAGCAATCAGCCCCAGCATTTT. This sequence encodes CASSMGAITEHSNQPQHF.

This chain uses TRBV28 with TRBJ1-2; D might be TRBD1 (5 bases). Germline V gene sequence: CDR1 MDHEN, CDR2 SYDVKM. The CDR3 sequence is 13 residues long. V was trimmed by 4 bases and J by 3 bases, leaving 9 bases between them. Written as DNA, the CDR3 is TGTGCCAGCAGTTCACAGGAGTACTATGGCTACACCTTC. This translates into CASSSQEYYGYTF.

The V and J genes are TRBV27 and TRBJ1-2; D unclear. This CDR3 region has 19 residues. Trimming stripped 0 bases from V and 0 bases from J, with 20 bases between. CDR1 and CDR2 (germline): MNHEY, SMNVEV (reference sequence). Here the CDR3 reads CASSLSGSGSRVANYGYTF. The CDR3 nucleotides read TGTGCCAGCAGTTTATCGGGGTCCGGGAGTAGGGTCGCTAACTATGGCTACACCTTC.

V gene TRBV9 combines with J gene TRBJ2-1, with 11 bases aligning to TRBD2. This CDR3 spans 18 amino acids. Germline loops: CDR1 SGDLS, CDR2 YYNGEE. The V and J ends lost 2 bases and 3 bases, in that order; junction bases with no gene match: 10. CDR3 protein: CASSVALAGGPNYNEQFF. In nucleotides, the CDR3 is TGTGCCAGCAGCGTGGCTTTAGCGGGAGGGCCGAACTACAATGAGCAGTTCTTC.

The chain carries TRBV27 and TRBJ2-1; 7 bases match TRBD1. Germline-derived CDR1 and CDR2 are MNHEY and SMNVEV (reference sequence). CDR3 length: 17 residues. Unmatched junction bases numbered 17, after V lost 2 bases and J lost 10 bases. The CDR3 DNA reads as TGTGCCAGCAGTTTACCCTCGAGGACAGGACCCCACCGGGAGCAGTTCTTC. It specifies CASSLPSRTGPHREQFF.

The gene calls are TRBV27 and TRBJ1-2; D is possibly TRBD1 (5 bases). Looked up from germline, CDR1 is MNHEY and CDR2 is SMNVEV (reference sequence). CDR3 size: 21 residues. V dropped 0 bases and J dropped 0 bases, with 26 bases sitting between them. CDR3: CASSLSPRGPKGGAPNYGYTF. The CDR3 nucleotides are TGTGCCAGCAGTTTATCGCCAAGAGGTCCGAAGGGTGGGGCCCCTAACTATGGCTACACCTTC.

V is TRBV27 and J is TRBJ1-1; no clear D. The CDR3 length is 14 residues. Germline loops: CDR1 MNHEY, CDR2 SMNVEV (reference sequence). Trimming took 6 bases from V and 0 from J, leaving 11 bases between them. The CDR3 DNA follows: TGTGCCAGCAGGAAAACTACAATGAACACTGAAGCTTTCTTT. It translates to CASRKTTMNTEAFF.

The V and J genes are TRBV30 and TRBJ2-5; 9 nucleotides line up with TRBD2. The trim removed 4 bases at V and 2 bases at J, leaving 8 bases unmatched. Germline CDR1 is GTSNPN and CDR2 is SVGIG (reference sequence). The CDR3 extends over 15 amino acids. CDR3 DNA: TGTGCCTGGACGGGGGCGGGAGGGCCGCAAGAGACCCAGTACTTC. It codes for CAWTGAGGPQETQYF.

The rearrangement links TRBV13 to TRBJ2-7, with a tentative D call TRBD2 (8 bases). This CDR3 has 17 residues. The V end was cut by 3 bases, the J end by 4 bases, with 22 bases between. Germline V gene sequence: CDR1 PRHDT, CDR2 FYEKMQ (reference sequence). The CDR3 protein is CASSLRGVTGIAYEQYF. Written as DNA, the CDR3 is TGTGCCAGCAGCTTGCGGGGGGTGACAGGGATCGCGTACGAGCAGTACTTC.

As regards this clone: Other DNA sequences of this sample code for an identical CDR3. Written as DNA, the CDR3 is TGCGCCAGCAGCCTACGACTAGCGGGAGGGCCCCACGAGCAGTACTTC. Its protein product is CASSLRLAGGPHEQYF. The chain couples TRBV5-1 to TRBJ2-7; 14 bases agree with TRBD2. Unmatched junction bases numbered 8, after V lost 4 bases and J lost 5 bases. The V gene's germline CDR1 is SGHRS and CDR2 YFSETQ. This CDR3 is built from 16 residues. The full variable domain, with the rest looked up from reference TRBV5-1 and TRBJ2-7, is KAGVTQTPRYLIKTRGQQVTLSCSPISGHRSVSWYQQTPGQGLQFLFEYFSETQRNKGNFPGRFSGRQFSNSRSEMNVSTLELGDSALYLCASSLRLAGGPHEQYFGPGTRLTVT.